This is a list of T cell receptor beta chains from one sample in a study of blood T cell repertoires in COVID-19. Assay used: immunoSEQ multiplex PCR; TCRdb lists only in-frame clones, some missing. Here the sample spans just over 650,000 clones, around 89% being singletons. The sequenced material came from peripheral blood. Receptor source: a woman younger than 35 with acute or convalescent COVID-19. Both conserved end residues are part of each CDR3. Each record gives: J gene, clone size, V gene, D gene, CDR3 protein, CDR3 DNA. A D gene is named only where the DNA matches it firmly. Some rows have no size entry. The others give once, few or many, or a class for an expanded clone.

>TRBJ1-4|-|TRBV18|-
CASSPSFNEKLFF
TGTGCCAGCTCACCCTCTTTTAATGAAAAACTGTTTTTT
>TRBJ2-3|-|TRBV11-3|-
CASSLDRGDTQYF
TGTGCCAGCAGCTTAGATAGAGGGGATACGCAGTATTTT
>TRBJ1-2|-|TRBV7-2|-
CASSLDYRNYGYTF
TGTGCCAGCAGCTTAGATTACAGAAACTATGGCTACACCTTC
>TRBJ1-4|once|TRBV12-3/TRBV12-4|-
CASSKTEEKLFF
TGTGCCAGCAGCAAGACAGAAGAAAAACTGTTTTTT
>TRBJ1-4|-|TRBV15|-
CATSPIPAPTTNEKLFF
TGTGCCACCAGCCCCATCCCAGCGCCTACAACTAATGAAAAACTGTTTTTT
>TRBJ1-6|few|TRBV7-9|-
CASRPMTEYSPLHF
TGTGCCAGCAGGCCTATGACAGAATATTCACCCCTCCACTTT
>TRBJ1-2|-|TRBV12-3/TRBV12-4|-
CASSLLDSYGYTF
TGTGCCAGCAGTTTACTGGACAGCTATGGCTACACCTTC
>TRBJ2-2|few|TRBV9|-
CASAGTGELFF
TGTGCCAGCGCGGGGACCGGGGAGCTGTTTTTT
>TRBJ1-2|-|TRBV2|TRBD1
CASRDREGYTF
TGTGCCAGCAGAGACAGGGAAGGCTACACCTTC
>TRBJ2-1|-|TRBV18|-
CASSPRRDYNEQFF
TGTGCCAGCTCACCAAGGCGGGATTACAATGAGCAGTTCTTC
>TRBJ1-4|-|TRBV7-9|-
CASSRNIQELEKLFF
TGTGCCAGCAGCCGTAATATACAGGAGCTTGAAAAACTGTTTTTT
>TRBJ1-3|-|TRBV5-1|-
CASSLGDRFSGNTIYF
TGCGCCAGCAGCTTGGGAGACAGGTTCTCTGGAAACACCATATATTTT
>TRBJ1-5|-|TRBV24-1|TRBD1
CATSSGTGFKNQPQHF
TGTGCCACCAGTTCGGGGACAGGGTTTAAGAATCAGCCCCAGCATTTT
>TRBJ1-1|-|TRBV6-5|-
CASSPTGLRPFF
TGTGCCAGCAGTCCAACAGGTCTCCGGCCTTTCTTT
>TRBJ1-1|once|TRBV14|TRBD1
CASSHRQGVTEAFF
TGTGCCAGCAGCCACCGACAGGGAGTCACTGAAGCTTTCTTT
>TRBJ2-7|-|TRBV24-1|TRBD1
CATSDPGGGFEQYF
TGTGCCACCAGTGACCCAGGGGGCGGTTTCGAGCAGTACTTC
>TRBJ1-5|-|TRBV19|TRBD1
CASSTDRVGQPQHF
TGTGCCAGTAGTACCGACAGGGTTGGGCAGCCCCAGCATTTT
>TRBJ1-2|-|TRBV12-3/TRBV12-4|-
CASRFGGDGYTF
TGTGCCAGCCGGTTCGGTGGTGATGGCTACACCTTC
>TRBJ1-1|-|TRBV25-1|TRBD1
CASSETGTRGDTEAFF
TGTGCCAGCAGTGAGACGGGCACCAGGGGGGACACTGAAGCTTTCTTT
>TRBJ1-5|few|TRBV2|TRBD1
CASSETGTGFRNQPQHF
TGTGCCAGCAGTGAAACGGGGACAGGGTTTAGGAATCAGCCCCAGCATTTT
>TRBJ1-2|once|TRBV24-1|-
CATSAKGLRGYTF
TGTGCCACCAGTGCCAAGGGGCTAAGGGGCTACACCTTC
>TRBJ2-5|-|TRBV11-1|-
CASSLRGTFQETQYF
TGTGCCAGCAGCTTAAGGGGGACATTCCAAGAGACCCAGTACTTC
>TRBJ1-4|-|TRBV6-5|-
CATKTDRIGEKLFF
TGTGCCACCAAGACAGACAGGATAGGCGAAAAACTGTTTTTT
>TRBJ2-3|-|TRBV9|TRBD1
CASSVGTGGIDTQYF
TGTGCCAGCAGCGTAGGAACAGGGGGCATAGATACGCAGTATTTT
>TRBJ2-1|-|TRBV6-5|TRBD1
CASSRTGVNEQFF
TGTGCCAGCAGCAGGACAGGGGTGAATGAGCAGTTCTTC